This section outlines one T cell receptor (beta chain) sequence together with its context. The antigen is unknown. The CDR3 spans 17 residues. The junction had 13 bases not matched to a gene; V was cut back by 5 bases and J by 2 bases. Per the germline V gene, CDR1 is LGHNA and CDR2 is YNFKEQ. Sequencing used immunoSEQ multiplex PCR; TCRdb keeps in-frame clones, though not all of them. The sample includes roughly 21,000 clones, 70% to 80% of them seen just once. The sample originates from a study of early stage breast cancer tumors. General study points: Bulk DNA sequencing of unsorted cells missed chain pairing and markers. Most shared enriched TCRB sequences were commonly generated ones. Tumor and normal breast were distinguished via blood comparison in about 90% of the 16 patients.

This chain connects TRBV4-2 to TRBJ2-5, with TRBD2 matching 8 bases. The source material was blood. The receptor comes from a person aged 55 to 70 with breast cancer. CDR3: CASSYGTGTSKQETQYF. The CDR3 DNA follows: TGTGCCAGCAGCTATGGGACCGGGACTAGTAAGCAAGAGACCCAGTACTTC.